This T cell receptor beta chain stems from a study of CD8 T cells in ankylosing spondylitis. TCRdb used MiXCR to reprocess the 5' RACE reads, holding one entry per CDR3 protein. Among around 150,000 distinct CDR3 sequences, about 6.7% were seen once, and the ten largest hold 12%. Trimming shortened V by 1 base and J by 8 bases, and 8 bases separated the two germline ends. Germline values: CDR1 KGHSH, CDR2 LQKENI. CDR3 length: 12 amino acids. Sample: blood, either unsorted or a sorted T cell fraction (not recorded which). This TCR derives from a female donor with ankylosing spondylitis or in good health (not recorded which). The rearrangement uses TRBV18 and TRBJ1-2; unclear D gene. The CDR3 nucleotides are TGTGCCAGCTCACCACTCGGATTCGGCTACACCTTC. Its translation is CASSPLGFGYTF. Using reference TRBV18 and TRBJ1-2 for the parts outside the CDR3, the full variable domain is NAGVMQNPRHLVRRRGQEARLRCSPMKGHSHVYWYRQLPEEGLKFMVYLQKENIIDESGMPKERFSAEFPKEGPSILRIQQVVRGDSAAYFCASSPLGFGYTFGSGTRLTVV.